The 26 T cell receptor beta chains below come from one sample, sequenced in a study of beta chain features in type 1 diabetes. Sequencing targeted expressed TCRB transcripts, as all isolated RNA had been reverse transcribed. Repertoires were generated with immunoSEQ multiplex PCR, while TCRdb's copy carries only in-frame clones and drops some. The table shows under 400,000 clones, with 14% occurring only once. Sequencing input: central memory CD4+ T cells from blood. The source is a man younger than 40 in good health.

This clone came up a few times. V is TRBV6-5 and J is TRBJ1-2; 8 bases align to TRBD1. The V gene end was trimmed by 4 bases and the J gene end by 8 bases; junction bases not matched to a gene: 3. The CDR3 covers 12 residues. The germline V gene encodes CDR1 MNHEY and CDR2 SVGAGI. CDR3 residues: CASSLTGGGYTF. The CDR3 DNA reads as TGTGCCAGCAGTTTAACAGGGGGAGGCTACACCTTC.

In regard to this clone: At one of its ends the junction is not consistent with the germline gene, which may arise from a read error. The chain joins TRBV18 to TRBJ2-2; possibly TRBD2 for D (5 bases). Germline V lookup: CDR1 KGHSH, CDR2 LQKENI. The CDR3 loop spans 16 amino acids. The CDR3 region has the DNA TGTGCCAGCTCACTCCTTGCTCAAGATCTCACCGGGGAGATGTTTTTT. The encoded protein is CASSLLAQDLTGEMFF.

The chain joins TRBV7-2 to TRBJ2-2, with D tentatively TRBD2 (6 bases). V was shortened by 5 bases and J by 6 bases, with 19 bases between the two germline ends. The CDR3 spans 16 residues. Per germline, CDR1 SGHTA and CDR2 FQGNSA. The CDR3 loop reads CASSPETSRSPGELFF. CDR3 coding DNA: TGTGCCAGCAGCCCAGAGACTAGTCGATCACCCGGGGAGCTGTTTTTT.

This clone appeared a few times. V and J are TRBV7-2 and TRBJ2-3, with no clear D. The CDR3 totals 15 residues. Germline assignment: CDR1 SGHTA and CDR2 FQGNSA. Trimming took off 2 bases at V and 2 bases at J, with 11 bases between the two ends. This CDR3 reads CASSLIGSNTDTQYF. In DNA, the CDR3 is TGTGCCAGCAGCTTAATTGGCTCCAACACAGATACGCAGTATTTT. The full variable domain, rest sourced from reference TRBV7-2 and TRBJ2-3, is GAGVSQSPSNKVTEKGKDVELRCDPISGHTALYWYRQSLGQGLEFLIYFQGNSAPDKSGLPSDRFSAERTGGSVSTLTIQRTQQEDSAVYLCASSLIGSNTDTQYFGPGTRLTVL.

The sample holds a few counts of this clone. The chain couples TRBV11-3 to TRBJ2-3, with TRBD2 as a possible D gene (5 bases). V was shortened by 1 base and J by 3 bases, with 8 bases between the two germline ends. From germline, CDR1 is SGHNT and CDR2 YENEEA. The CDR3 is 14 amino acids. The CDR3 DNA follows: TGTGCCAGCAGCTTAGGAGGGATTACAGATACGCAGTATTTT. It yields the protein CASSLGGITDTQYF.

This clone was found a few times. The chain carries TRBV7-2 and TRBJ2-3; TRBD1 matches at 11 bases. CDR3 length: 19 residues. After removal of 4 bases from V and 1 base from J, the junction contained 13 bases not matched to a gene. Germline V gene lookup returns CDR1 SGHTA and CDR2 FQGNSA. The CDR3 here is CASSYAGTGGIRRTDTQYF. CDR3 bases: TGTGCCAGCAGCTACGCCGGGACAGGGGGGATTCGACGCACAGATACGCAGTATTTT.

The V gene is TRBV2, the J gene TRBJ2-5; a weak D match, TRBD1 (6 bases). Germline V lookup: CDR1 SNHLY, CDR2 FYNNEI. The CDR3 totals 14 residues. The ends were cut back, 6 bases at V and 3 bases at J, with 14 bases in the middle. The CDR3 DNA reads TGTGCCAGCAGGGATAGGACAGCAGAAGAGACCCAGTACTTC. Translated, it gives CASRDRTAEETQYF. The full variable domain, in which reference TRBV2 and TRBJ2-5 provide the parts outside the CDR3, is EPEVTQTPSHQVTQMGQEVILRCVPISNHLYFYWYRQILGQKVEFLVSFYNNEISEKSEIFDDQFSVERPDGSNFTLKIRSTKLEDSAMYFCASRDRTAEETQYFGPGTRLLVL.

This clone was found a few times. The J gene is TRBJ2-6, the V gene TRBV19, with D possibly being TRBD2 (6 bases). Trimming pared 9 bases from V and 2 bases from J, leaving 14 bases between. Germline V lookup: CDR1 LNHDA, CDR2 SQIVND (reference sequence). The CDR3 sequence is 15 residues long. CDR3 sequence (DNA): TGTGCCAGCCACGGCGGGAACACTGGGGCCAACGTCCTGACTTTC. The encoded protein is CASHGGNTGANVLTF.

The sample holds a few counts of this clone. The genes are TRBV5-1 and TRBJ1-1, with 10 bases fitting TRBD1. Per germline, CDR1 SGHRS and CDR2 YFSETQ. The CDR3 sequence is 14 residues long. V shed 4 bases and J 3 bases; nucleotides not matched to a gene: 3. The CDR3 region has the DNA TGCGCCAGCAGCCTGGGACAGGGGTACACTGAAGCTTTCTTT. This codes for CASSLGQGYTEAFF.

CDR3 protein: CASSPFGGDGEQFF. The CDR3 bases are TGTGCCAGCAGCCCTTTTGGGGGAGACGGTGAGCAGTTCTTC. This rearrangement joins TRBV11-3 to TRBJ2-1; possibly TRBD1 or TRBD2 for D (5 bases each). There are 14 residues in the CDR3. CDR1 is SGHNT and CDR2 is YENEEA in the germline V gene. V was pared by 5 bases and J by 9 bases, with 17 bases between.

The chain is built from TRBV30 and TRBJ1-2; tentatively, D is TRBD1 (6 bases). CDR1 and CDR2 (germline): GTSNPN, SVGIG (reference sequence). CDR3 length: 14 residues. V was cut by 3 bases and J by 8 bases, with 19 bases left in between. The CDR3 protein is CAWSPGGRVSGYTF. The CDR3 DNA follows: TGTGCCTGGAGCCCCGGGGGCAGGGTATCCGGCTACACCTTC.

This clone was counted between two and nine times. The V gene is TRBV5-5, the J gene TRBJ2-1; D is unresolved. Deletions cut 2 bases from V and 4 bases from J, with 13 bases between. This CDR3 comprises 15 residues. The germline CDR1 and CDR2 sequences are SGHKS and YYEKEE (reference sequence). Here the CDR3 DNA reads TGTGCCAGCAGCTTCGTAGCCTCTCCTTACAATGAGCAGTTCTTC. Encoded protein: CASSFVASPYNEQFF.

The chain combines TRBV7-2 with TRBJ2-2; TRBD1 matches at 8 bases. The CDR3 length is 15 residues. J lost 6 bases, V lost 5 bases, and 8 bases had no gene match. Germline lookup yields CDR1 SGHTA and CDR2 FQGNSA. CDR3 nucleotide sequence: TGTGCCAGCAGCGTAGACAGGGGTAAATCCGGGGAGCTGTTTTTT. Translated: CASSVDRGKSGELFF.

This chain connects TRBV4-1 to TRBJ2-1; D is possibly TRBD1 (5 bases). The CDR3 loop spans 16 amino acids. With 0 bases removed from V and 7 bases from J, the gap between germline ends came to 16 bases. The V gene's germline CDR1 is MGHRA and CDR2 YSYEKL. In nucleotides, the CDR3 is TGCGCCAGCAGCCAAGAAGTGAGGCAGGGTATTAATGAGCAGTTCTTC. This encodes CASSQEVRQGINEQFF.

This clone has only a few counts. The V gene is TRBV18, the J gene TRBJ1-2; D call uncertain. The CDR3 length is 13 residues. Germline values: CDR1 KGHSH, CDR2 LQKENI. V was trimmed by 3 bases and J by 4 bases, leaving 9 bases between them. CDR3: CASSPLDLYGYTF. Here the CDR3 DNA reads TGTGCCAGCTCACCGTTAGACCTCTATGGCTACACCTTC.

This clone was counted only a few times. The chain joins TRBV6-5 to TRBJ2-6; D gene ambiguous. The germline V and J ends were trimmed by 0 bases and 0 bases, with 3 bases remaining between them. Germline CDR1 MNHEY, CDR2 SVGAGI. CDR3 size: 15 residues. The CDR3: CASSYSNSGANVLTF. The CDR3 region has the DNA TGTGCCAGCAGTTACTCCAACTCTGGGGCCAACGTCCTGACTTTC.

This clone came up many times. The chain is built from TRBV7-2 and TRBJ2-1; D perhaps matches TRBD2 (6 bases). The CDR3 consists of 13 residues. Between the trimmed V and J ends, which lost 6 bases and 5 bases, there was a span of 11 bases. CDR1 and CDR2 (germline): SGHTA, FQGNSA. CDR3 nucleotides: TGTGCCAGCAGTGGAGGGACCAACAATGAGCAGTTCTTC. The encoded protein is CASSGGTNNEQFF.

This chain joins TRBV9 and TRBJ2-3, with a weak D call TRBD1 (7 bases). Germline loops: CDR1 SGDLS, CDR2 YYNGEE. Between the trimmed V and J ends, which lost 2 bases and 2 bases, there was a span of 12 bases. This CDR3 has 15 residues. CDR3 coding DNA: TGTGCCAGCAGCGTCCAGGGGGGCTTCACAGATACGCAGTATTTT. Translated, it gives CASSVQGGFTDTQYF.

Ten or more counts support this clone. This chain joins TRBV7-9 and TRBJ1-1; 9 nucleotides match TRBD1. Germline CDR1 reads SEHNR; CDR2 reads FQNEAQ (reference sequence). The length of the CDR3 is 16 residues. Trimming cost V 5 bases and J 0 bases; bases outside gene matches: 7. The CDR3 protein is CASSEDRGAVNTEAFF. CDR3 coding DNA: TGTGCCAGCAGCGAAGACAGGGGGGCAGTGAACACTGAAGCTTTCTTT.

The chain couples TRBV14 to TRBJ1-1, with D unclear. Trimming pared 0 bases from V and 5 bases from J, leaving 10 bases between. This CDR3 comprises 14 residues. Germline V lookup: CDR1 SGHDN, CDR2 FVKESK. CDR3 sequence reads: CASSQEFRRTEAFF. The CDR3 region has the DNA TGTGCCAGCAGCCAAGAGTTCAGACGGACTGAAGCTTTCTTT.

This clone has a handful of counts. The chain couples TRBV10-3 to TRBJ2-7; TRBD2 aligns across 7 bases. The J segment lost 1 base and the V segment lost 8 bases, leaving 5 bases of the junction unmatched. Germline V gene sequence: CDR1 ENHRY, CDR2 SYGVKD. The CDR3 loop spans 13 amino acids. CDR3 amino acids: CAIENSGSYEQYF. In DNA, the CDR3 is TGTGCCATCGAGAATAGCGGGTCCTACGAGCAGTACTTC.

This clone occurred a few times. This CDR3 reads CASSSITGDRGQETQYF. The CDR3, as DNA: TGTGCCAGCAGCTCCATAACCGGAGACAGGGGCCAAGAGACCCAGTACTTC. The chain has TRBV7-6 and TRBJ2-5, with 8 bases lining up with TRBD1. The junction had 11 bases not matched to a gene; V was cut back by 4 bases and J by 1 base. This CDR3 comprises 17 residues. CDR1 and CDR2 (germline): SGHVS, FNYEAQ.

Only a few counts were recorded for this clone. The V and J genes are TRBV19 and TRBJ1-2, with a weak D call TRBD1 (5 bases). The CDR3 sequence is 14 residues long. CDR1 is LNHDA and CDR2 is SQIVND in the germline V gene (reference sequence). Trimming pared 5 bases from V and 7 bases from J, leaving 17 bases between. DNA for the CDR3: TGTGCCAGTAGTCCCCGGGACCTATCGAGTGGCTACACCTTC. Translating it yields CASSPRDLSSGYTF.

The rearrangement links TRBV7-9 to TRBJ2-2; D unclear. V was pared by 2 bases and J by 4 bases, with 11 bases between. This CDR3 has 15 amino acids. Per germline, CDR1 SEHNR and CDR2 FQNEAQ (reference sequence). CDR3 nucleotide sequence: TGTGCCAGCAGCTTACCCAACGGACCCACCGGGGAGCTGTTTTTT. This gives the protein CASSLPNGPTGELFF.

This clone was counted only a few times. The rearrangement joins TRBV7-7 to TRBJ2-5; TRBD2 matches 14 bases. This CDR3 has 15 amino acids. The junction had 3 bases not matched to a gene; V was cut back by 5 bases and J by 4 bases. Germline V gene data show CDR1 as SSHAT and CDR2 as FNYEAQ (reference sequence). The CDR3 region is CASSRGTSGRETQYF. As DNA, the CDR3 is TGTGCCAGCAGCCGCGGGACTAGCGGGAGAGAGACCCAGTACTTC.

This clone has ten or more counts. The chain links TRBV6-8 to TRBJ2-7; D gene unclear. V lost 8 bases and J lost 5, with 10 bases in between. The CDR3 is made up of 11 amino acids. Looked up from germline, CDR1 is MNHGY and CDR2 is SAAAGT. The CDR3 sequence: CASPRGHEQYV. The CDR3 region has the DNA TGTGCCAGCCCCCGCGGTCACGAGCAGTACGTC.